This T cell receptor beta chain was recorded in a study of shared clonotypes between healthy human individuals. At the level of the study: Per donor, three plates held CD4 naive cells, three held CD4 memory, two held CD8 naive and one held CD8 memory. General study points: The sole specimen, blood, was sampled, and tissue repertoires likely differ.

In the case of this clone: The antigen is unknown.

CDR3 size: 15 residues. In germline, CDR1 is LNHDA, CDR2 SQIVND (reference sequence). The V segment lost 4 bases and the J segment 4 bases; nucleotides outside the gene matches: 6. Using immunoSEQ multiplex PCR, the repertoire was profiled, and TCRdb retains in-frame clones only, with some absent. The top ten clones hold about 0.064% of a sample with around 550,000 clones, about 96% of them seen once. The rearrangement uses TRBV19 and TRBJ1-5, with 8 bases that match TRBD1. Sequences were obtained from naive CD4+ T cells sorted from blood. Described subset: CD45RA+ positively selected. This TCR was sampled from a woman aged 25 to 45 in good health. The CDR3 protein is CASSTKGQDNQPQHF. The CDR3 bases are TGTGCCAGTAGTACCAAGGGACAGGATAATCAGCCCCAGCATTTT.